This TCR beta chain was captured by sequencing in a study of T cells after somatic rescue of genetic block. Profiling relied on immunoSEQ multiplex PCR, and the TCRdb table lists in-frame clones only, not all of them. The data show 80,000 to 90,000 clones, just under 90% seen once. Germline assignment: CDR1 SGHVS and CDR2 FQNEAQ. V lost 7 bases, J lost 4 bases, and 12 bases stayed unmatched. The CDR3 runs to 17 residues. The sequence derives from a woman younger than 35. The V gene is TRBV7-8, the J gene TRBJ2-2; 10 nucleotides match TRBD2. Sequencing was performed on peripheral blood mononuclear cells (PBMCs). This chain's CDR3 is CASTPAGGRATTGELFF. CDR3 in DNA: TGTGCCAGCACCCCAGCGGGGGGGAGGGCGACCACCGGGGAGCTGTTTTTT.